This passage covers 15 T cell receptor beta chains from one sample sequenced in a study of radiotherapy plus CTLA-4 blockade in lung cancer (dated by TCRdb to 2016 to 2019). The receptor library was made with the immunoSEQ multiplex PCR assay. In its TCRdb copy, this immuneACCESS table keeps in-frame sequences only and misses some clones. Where compared with another copy, unresolved V genes explain less than half of these, and the others have no known cause. Here the sample has over 100,000 clones; over 65% occur a single time. 2.5% to 3.5% of the sample is held by the ten biggest clonotypes. Sequencing was performed on peripheral blood, taken from a patient treated with radiotherapy plus ipilimumab. The receptors originated from a human donor with non-small cell lung cancer that progressed on radiotherapy plus ipilimumab. Some clones in this sample may be carry-over from other donors' samples.

The gene calls are TRBV19 and TRBJ2-2; weak D call: TRBD2 (7 bases). Germline V lookup: CDR1 LNHDA, CDR2 SQIVND (reference sequence). This CDR3 is 16 amino acids long. The V gene lost 3 bases and the J gene lost 2 bases, with 13 bases spanning the gap. The CDR3 region is CASSIRGTTNTGELFF. The CDR3 bases are TGTGCCAGTAGTATTAGGGGGACTACAAACACCGGGGAGCTGTTTTTT.

The genes are TRBV10-3 and TRBJ2-3, with 7 bases aligning to TRBD1. V was clipped by 5 bases and J by 5 bases; unmatched bases: 13. Germline V gene lookup returns CDR1 ENHRY and CDR2 SYGVKD. There are 16 residues in the CDR3. CDR3 nucleotide sequence: TGTGCCATCAGTTCCAGCAGACAGGGTCGGGTAGATACGCAGTATTTT. Translating it yields CAISSSRQGRVDTQYF.

The rearrangement joins TRBV5-1 to TRBJ1-3; 8 bases line up with TRBD1. From germline, CDR1 is SGHRS and CDR2 YFSETQ. The CDR3 consists of 18 residues. Germline trimming cut 1 base from V and 3 bases from J; bases unmatched to any gene: 12. The CDR3, as DNA: TGCGCCAGCAGCTTGAGGTTCCAGGGGGCTTCTGGTGGAAACACCATATATTTT. Its protein is CASSLRFQGASGGNTIYF.

J is TRBJ2-7 and V is TRBV6-5; TRBD1 matches 8 bases. The V gene end was trimmed by 0 bases and the J gene end by 0 bases; junction bases not matched to a gene: 4. The CDR3 runs 16 residues. Germline assignment: CDR1 MNHEY and CDR2 SVGAGI. CDR3 in DNA: TGTGCCAGCAGTTACTCCCGGACAGGGACCTCCTACGAGCAGTACTTC. Translation: CASSYSRTGTSYEQYF.

In DNA form, the CDR3 reads TGTGCCAGCAGCTCCTTCGGACTAGCCAGTGAGCAGTTCTTC. This encodes CASSSFGLASEQFF. The chain has TRBV13 and TRBJ2-1; TRBD2 matches at 8 bases. Germline loops: CDR1 PRHDT, CDR2 FYEKMQ (reference sequence). V trimming: 4 bases; J trimming: 9 bases; junction bases outside the gene matches: 8. This CDR3 is 14 amino acids long. The full variable domain, with the rest looked up from reference TRBV13 and TRBJ2-1, is AAGVIQSPRHLIKEKRETATLKCYPIPRHDTVYWYQQGPGQDPQFLISFYEKMQSDKGSIPDRFSAQQFSDYHSELNMSSLELGDSALYFCASSSFGLASEQFFGPGTRLTVL.

The chain uses TRBV4-2 and TRBJ2-7; D may match TRBD1 or TRBD2 (5 bases each). CDR1 LGHNA and CDR2 YNFKEQ come from the germline V gene. This CDR3 has 12 amino acids. V was trimmed by 4 bases and J by 6 bases, leaving 10 bases between them. The chain's CDR3 is CASSRDLSEQYF. In nucleotides, the CDR3 is TGTGCCAGCAGCCGGGACCTCTCCGAGCAGTACTTC.

The rearrangement links TRBV6-5 to TRBJ1-4; D is perhaps TRBD1 (6 bases). The germline gives CDR1 MNHEY, CDR2 SVGAGI. The CDR3 has 15 amino acids. The ends were cut back, 6 bases at V and 10 bases at J, with 21 bases in the middle. The CDR3 DNA follows: TGTGCCAGCAGGCGCGTACAGGGCGGGGGCGGAAAACTGTTTTTT. It is translated as CASRRVQGGGGKLFF.

The chain is built from TRBV7-9 and TRBJ2-5, with 9 bases that match TRBD1. Near its end, the DNA agrees better with TRBJ2-7, so the J call may be wrong. The germline CDR1 and CDR2 sequences are SEHNR and FQNEAQ (reference sequence). The CDR3 length is 14 residues. The CDR3 DNA is TGTGCCAGCAGCTCGGGACAGGGTCTCTACGAGCAGTACTTC. As protein: CASSSGQGLYEQYF.

V usage is TRBV18 and J usage is TRBJ2-5, with 7 bases aligning to TRBD1. Germline-derived CDR1 and CDR2 are KGHSH and LQKENI. The CDR3 extends over 13 amino acids. V lost 3 bases, J lost 5 bases, and 3 bases stayed unmatched. The CDR3 DNA is TGTGCCAGCTCACCGACAGGGTATGAGACCCAGTACTTC. Its protein is CASSPTGYETQYF. Full variable domain (outside the CDR3, taken from reference TRBV18 and TRBJ2-5): NAGVMQNPRHLVRRRGQEARLRCSPMKGHSHVYWYRQLPEEGLKFMVYLQKENIIDESGMPKERFSAEFPKEGPSILRIQQVVRGDSAAYFCASSPTGYETQYFGPGTRLLVL.

The chain recombines TRBV7-2 with TRBJ1-1; 9 nucleotides agree with TRBD1. CDR1 is SGHTA, CDR2 FQGNSA, per germline. V was clipped by 5 bases and J by 6 bases; unmatched bases: 4. The CDR3 contains 13 residues. CDR3 nucleotides: TGTGCCAGCAGCCAACAGGGGGCCGCTGAAGCTTTCTTT. It yields the protein CASSQQGAAEAFF.

About this clone: At one boundary the junction diverges from the germline segment, which might be a read error. This rearrangement joins TRBV7-9 to TRBJ1-2, with D maybe TRBD1 (6 bases). This CDR3 region has 13 residues. The germline gives CDR1 SEHNR, CDR2 FQNEAQ (reference sequence). In DNA, the CDR3 is TGTGCCAGCACCTTAGGGGGAGTAAATGGCTACACCTTC. It yields the protein CASTLGGVNGYTF.

The rearrangement uses TRBV9 and TRBJ1-6; 9 bases are shared with TRBD1. The CDR3 loop spans 15 amino acids. The ends lost 1 base at V and 8 bases at J; junction bases unmatched: 4. Germline CDR1 SGDLS, CDR2 YYNGEE. CDR3 amino acids: CASSVSQGADSPLHF. The DNA for the CDR3 is TGTGCCAGCAGCGTATCACAGGGGGCCGATTCACCCCTCCACTTT.

V is TRBV6-5 and J is TRBJ1-1; D ambiguous. Germline V gene sequence: CDR1 MNHEY, CDR2 SVGAGI. V was trimmed by 7 bases and J by 0 bases, leaving 9 bases between them. This CDR3 spans 13 amino acids. CDR3 DNA sequence: TGTGCCAGCAAAGTCACAGTGAACACTGAAGCTTTCTTT. Protein sequence: CASKVTVNTEAFF.

This chain connects TRBV7-2 to TRBJ1-4; D gene uncertain. Germline loops: CDR1 SGHTA, CDR2 FQGNSA. V shed 1 base and J shed 6 bases, with 12 bases lying between them. This CDR3 is built from 15 residues. The DNA for the CDR3 is TGTGCCAGCAGCTTAGGACGGCCCAGAGATGAAAAACTGTTTTTT. This translates into CASSLGRPRDEKLFF.

This clone was counted a few times. V usage is TRBV5-1 and J usage is TRBJ2-1; TRBD2 aligns across 11 bases. In germline, CDR1 is SGHRS, CDR2 YFSETQ. The trim removed 2 bases at V and 4 bases at J, leaving 2 bases unmatched. The CDR3 is 15 residues long. CDR3 DNA sequence: TGCGCCAGCAGCTTACGACTAGCGGGGTACAATGAGCAGTTCTTC. Translated, it gives CASSLRLAGYNEQFF.